This T cell receptor beta chain stems from a study of T cell responses to AZD1222 COVID-19 vaccine. Study results and caveats: It was only after the peak T cell response that any repertoires were sampled. Vaccine-related CD4 TCRs covered spike, predominating at 160-218 and 743-854.

Regarding this clone: Antigen specificity is unknown.

Here immunoSEQ multiplex PCR was the method, and the copy in TCRdb shows in-frame clones only, minus some. The table shows fewer than 110,000 clones, with roughly 87% occurring only once. This TCR came from an adult in good health. The specimen comprised peripheral blood, sampled on day 0 of AZD1222 vaccination.

The CDR3 region has the DNA TGTGCCAGCAGTGGTTATAGCAATCAGCCCCAGCATTTT. Its translation: CASSGYSNQPQHF. The gene calls are TRBV12-3 or TRBV12-4 and TRBJ1-5, with no clear D. Trimming stripped 5 bases from V and 0 bases from J, with 5 bases between. This CDR3 spans 13 amino acids.